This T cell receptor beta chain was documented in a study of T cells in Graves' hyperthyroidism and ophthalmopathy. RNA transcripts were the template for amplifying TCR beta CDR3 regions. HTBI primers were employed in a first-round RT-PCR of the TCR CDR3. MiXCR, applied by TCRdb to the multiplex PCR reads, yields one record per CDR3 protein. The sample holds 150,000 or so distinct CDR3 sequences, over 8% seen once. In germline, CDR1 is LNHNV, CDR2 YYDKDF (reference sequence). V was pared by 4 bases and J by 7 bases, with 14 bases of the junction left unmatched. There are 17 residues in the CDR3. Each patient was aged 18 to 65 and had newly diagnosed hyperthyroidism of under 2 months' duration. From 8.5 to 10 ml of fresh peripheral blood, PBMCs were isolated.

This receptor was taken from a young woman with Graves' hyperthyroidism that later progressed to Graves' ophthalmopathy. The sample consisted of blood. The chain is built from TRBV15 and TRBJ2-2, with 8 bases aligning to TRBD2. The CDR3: CATSILPGLEGRGELFF. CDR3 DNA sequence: TGTGCCACCAGCATATTACCGGGACTAGAAGGGCGCGGGGAGCTGTTTTTT. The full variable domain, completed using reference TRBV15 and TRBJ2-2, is DAMVIQNPRYQVTQFGKPVTLSCSQTLNHNVMYWYQQKSSQAPKLLFHYYDKDFNNEADTPDNFQSRRPNTSFCFLDIRSPGLGDTAMYLCATSILPGLEGRGELFFGEGSRLTVL.